Sequencing of this T cell receptor (beta chain) was carried out in a study of cytomegalovirus exposure and HLA in healthy donors. In germline, CDR1 is MGHRA, CDR2 YSYEKL. This CDR3 is 15 amino acids long. The V gene end was trimmed by 0 bases and the J gene end by 3 bases; junction bases not matched to a gene: 2. The PCR ran on 60 Vbeta and 13 Jbeta primers. Data came from immunoSEQ multiplex PCR; TCRdb stores just in-frame clones and leaves some out. The sample has 85,000 to 100,000 clones, roughly 63% seen once; the top ten hold roughly 6%. J is TRBJ2-3 and V is TRBV4-1, with TRBD2 identical over 8 bases. What was sequenced was PBMCs. The receptor's source is a woman aged 25 to 39 in good health and CMV-seronegative. For the CDR3, the DNA is TGCGCCAGCAGCCAAGAAGAGCGGGGGACAGATACGCAGTATTTT. Translation gives CASSQEERGTDTQYF.